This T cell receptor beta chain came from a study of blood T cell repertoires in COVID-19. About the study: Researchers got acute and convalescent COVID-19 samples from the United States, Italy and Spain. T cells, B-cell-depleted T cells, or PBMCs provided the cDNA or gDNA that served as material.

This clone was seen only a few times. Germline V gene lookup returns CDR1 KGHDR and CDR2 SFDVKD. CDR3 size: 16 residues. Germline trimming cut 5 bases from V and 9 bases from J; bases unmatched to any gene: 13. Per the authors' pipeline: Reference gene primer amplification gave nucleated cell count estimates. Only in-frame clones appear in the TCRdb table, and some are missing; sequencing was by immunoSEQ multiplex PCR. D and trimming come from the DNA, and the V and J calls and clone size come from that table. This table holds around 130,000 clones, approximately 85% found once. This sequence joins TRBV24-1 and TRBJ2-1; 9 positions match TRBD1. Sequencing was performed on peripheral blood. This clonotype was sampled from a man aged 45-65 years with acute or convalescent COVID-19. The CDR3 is CATSVGPGQGIGEQFF. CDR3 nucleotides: TGTGCCACCAGTGTCGGACCGGGACAGGGCATTGGTGAGCAGTTCTTC.